Detailed here is one TCR beta chain. This specimen belongs to a study of T cells after yellow fever vaccination. MiXCR, applied by TCRdb to the 5' RACE reads, yields one record per CDR3 protein. The data contain 150,000 or so distinct CDR3 sequences, 6% to 7.5% of them singletons. The sequencing used CD4+ T cells sorted from PBMCs, collected 5 days after the first yellow fever vaccination. The origin of this receptor is a man younger than 35 who received the YFV17D yellow fever vaccine.

The CDR3 reads CSARPEGKADEKLFF. The CDR3 bases are TGCAGTGCCCGCCCGGAGGGGAAGGCTGATGAAAAACTGTTTTTT. The chain recombines TRBV20-1 with TRBJ1-4; possibly TRBD1 for D (5 bases). CDR3 length: 15 residues. Trimming removed 6 bases from V and 6 bases from J, with 20 bases in between. The V gene's germline CDR1 is DFQATT and CDR2 SNEGSKA (reference sequence).